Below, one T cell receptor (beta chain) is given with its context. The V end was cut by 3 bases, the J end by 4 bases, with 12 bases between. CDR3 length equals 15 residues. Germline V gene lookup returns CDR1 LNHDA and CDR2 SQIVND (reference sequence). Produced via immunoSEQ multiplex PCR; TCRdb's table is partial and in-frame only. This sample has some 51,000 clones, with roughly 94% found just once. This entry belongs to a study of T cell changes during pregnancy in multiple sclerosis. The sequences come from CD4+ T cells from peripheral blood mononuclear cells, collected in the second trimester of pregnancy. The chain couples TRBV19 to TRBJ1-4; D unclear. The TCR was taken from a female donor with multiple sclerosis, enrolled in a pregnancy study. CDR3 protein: CASSIAGSDNEKLFF. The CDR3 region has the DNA TGTGCCAGTAGTATTGCAGGTTCGGATAATGAAAAACTGTTTTTT.